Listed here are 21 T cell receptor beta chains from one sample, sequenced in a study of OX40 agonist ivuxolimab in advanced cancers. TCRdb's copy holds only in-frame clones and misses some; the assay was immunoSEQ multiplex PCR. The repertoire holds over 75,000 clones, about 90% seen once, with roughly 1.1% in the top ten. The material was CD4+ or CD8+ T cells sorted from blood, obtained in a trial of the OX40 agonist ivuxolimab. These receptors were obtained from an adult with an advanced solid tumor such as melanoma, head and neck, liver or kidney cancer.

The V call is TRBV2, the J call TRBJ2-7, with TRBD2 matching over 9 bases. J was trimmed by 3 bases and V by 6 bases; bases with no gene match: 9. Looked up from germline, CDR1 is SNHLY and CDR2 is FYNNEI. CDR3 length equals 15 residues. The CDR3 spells CASRPPSGERYEQYF. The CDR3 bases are TGTGCCAGCAGACCTCCTAGCGGGGAACGCTACGAGCAGTACTTC.

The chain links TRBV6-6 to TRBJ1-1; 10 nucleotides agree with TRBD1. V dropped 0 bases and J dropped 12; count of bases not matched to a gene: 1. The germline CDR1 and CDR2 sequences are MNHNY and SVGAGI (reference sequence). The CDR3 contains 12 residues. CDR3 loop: CASSYSGQGTFF. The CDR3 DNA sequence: TGTGCCAGCAGTTACTCGGGACAGGGGACTTTCTTT.

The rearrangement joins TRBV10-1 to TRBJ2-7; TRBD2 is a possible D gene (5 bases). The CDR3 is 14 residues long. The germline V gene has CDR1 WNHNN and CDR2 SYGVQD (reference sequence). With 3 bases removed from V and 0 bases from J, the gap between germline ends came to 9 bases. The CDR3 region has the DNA TGCGCCAGCAGTGAAAGCGGACCCTCCTACGAGCAGTACTTC. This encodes CASSESGPSYEQYF.

The CDR3 bases are TGTGCCAGCAGTTTAGAATCAATAAGCACAGATACGCAGTATTTT. Encoded protein: CASSLESISTDTQYF. This chain connects TRBV28 to TRBJ2-3; no firm D call. CDR1 is MDHEN and CDR2 is SYDVKM in the germline V gene. V lost 2 bases and J 0 bases, leaving 9 bases between the germline ends. CDR3 length: 15 residues.

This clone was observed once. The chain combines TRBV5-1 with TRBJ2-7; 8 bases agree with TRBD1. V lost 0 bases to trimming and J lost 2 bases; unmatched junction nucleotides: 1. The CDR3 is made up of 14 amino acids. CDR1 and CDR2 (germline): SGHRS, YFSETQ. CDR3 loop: CASSLGQGPYEQYF. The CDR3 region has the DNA TGCGCCAGCAGCTTGGGACAGGGGCCCTACGAGCAGTACTTC.

CDR3 coding DNA: TGTGCCAGCAGCTTAGTCCCCCGGAACACTGAAGCTTTCTTT. Its translation: CASSLVPRNTEAFF. The rearrangement joins TRBV7-9 to TRBJ1-1; D remains unclear. The CDR3 contains 14 residues. With 1 base removed from V and 1 base from J, the gap between germline ends came to 7 bases. From germline, CDR1 is SEHNR and CDR2 FQNEAQ (reference sequence).

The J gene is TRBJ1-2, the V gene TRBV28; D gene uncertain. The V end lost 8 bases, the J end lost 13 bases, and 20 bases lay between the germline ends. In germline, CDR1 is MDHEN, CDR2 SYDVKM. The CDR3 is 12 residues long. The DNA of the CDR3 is TGTGCCAGCCGCTACCAGCAGAGTGAGGCCACCTTC. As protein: CASRYQQSEATF.

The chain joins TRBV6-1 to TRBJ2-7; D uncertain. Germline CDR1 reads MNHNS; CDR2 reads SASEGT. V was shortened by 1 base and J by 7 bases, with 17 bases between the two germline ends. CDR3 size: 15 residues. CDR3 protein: CASSEGVSRLEEQYF. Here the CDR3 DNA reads TGTGCCAGCAGTGAAGGAGTTAGCCGTCTGGAGGAGCAGTACTTC.

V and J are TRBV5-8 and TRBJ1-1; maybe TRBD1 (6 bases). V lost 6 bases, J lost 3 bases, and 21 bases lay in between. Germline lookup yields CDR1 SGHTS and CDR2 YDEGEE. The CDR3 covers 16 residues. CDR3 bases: TGTGCCAGCAAAGAGCAACGGGGGCGGTGGGACACTGAAGCTTTCTTT. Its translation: CASKEQRGRWDTEAFF.

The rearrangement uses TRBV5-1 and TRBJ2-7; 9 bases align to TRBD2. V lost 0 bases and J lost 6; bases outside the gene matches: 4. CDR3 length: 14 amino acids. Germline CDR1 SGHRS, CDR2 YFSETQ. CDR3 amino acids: CASSLGREGGEQYF. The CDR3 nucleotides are TGCGCCAGCAGCTTGGGGCGGGAGGGCGGCGAGCAGTACTTC.

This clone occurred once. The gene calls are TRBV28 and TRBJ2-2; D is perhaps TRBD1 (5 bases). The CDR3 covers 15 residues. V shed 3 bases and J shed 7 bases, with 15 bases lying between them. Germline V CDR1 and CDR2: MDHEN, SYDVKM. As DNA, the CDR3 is TGTGCCAGCAGTTTTTTGGGCAGGGAATACGGGGAGCTGTTTTTT. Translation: CASSFLGREYGELFF.

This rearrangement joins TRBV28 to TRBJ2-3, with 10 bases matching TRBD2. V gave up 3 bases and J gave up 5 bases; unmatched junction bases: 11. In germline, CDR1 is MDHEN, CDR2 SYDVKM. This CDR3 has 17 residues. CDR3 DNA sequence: TGTGCCAGCAGTTTGCAGCTAGCGGGAGTCGTTGGAGATACGCAGTATTTT. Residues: CASSLQLAGVVGDTQYF.

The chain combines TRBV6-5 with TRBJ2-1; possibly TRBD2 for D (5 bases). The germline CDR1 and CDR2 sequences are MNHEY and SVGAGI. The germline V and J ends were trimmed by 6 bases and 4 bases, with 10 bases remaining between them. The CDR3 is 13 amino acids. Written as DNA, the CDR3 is TGTGCCAGCAGGGAGACTACGTACAATGAGCAGTTCTTC. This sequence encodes CASRETTYNEQFF.

Here the CDR3 DNA reads TGCGCCAGCAGCGGGGGACAGGCTCGAGATGAGCAGTTCTTC. It specifies CASSGGQARDEQFF. The chain carries TRBV5-1 and TRBJ2-1, with 8 bases lining up with TRBD1. V lost 4 bases, J lost 8 bases, and 8 bases stayed unmatched. Germline assignment: CDR1 SGHRS and CDR2 YFSETQ. The CDR3 is 14 residues long.

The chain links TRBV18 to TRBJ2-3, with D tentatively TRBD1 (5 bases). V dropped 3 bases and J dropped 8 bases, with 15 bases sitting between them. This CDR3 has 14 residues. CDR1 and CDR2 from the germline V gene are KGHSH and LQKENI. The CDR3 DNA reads TGTGCCAGCTCACCCCTGGGAAGGGGCGGTACGCAGTATTTT. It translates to CASSPLGRGGTQYF. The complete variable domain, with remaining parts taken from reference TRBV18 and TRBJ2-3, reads NAGVMQNPRHLVRRRGQEARLRCSPMKGHSHVYWYRQLPEEGLKFMVYLQKENIIDESGMPKERFSAEFPKEGPSILRIQQVVRGDSAAYFCASSPLGRGGTQYFGPGTRLTVL.

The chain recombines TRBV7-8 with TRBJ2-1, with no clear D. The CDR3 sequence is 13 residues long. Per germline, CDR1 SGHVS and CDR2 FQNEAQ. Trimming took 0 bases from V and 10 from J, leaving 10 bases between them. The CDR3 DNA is TGTGCCAGCAGCTTAGCGAGGACGGTCGAGCAGTTCTTC. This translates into CASSLARTVEQFF.

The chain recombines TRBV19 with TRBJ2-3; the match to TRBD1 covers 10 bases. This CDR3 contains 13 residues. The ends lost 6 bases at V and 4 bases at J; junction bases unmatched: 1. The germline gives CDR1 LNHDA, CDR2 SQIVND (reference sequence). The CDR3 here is CASSGQGADTQYF. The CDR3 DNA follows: TGTGCCAGTAGCGGACAGGGGGCAGATACGCAGTATTTT.

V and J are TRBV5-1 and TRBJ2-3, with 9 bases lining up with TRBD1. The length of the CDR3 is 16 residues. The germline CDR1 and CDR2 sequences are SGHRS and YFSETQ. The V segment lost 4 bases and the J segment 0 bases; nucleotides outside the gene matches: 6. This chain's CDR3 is CASSPPTGGSTDTQYF. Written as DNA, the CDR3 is TGCGCCAGCAGCCCCCCGACAGGGGGTAGCACAGATACGCAGTATTTT.

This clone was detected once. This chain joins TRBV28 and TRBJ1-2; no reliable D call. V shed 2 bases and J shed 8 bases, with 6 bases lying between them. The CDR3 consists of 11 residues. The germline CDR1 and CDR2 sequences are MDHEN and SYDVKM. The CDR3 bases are TGTGCCAGCAGTTTACAGACGGGCTACACCTTC. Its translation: CASSLQTGYTF.

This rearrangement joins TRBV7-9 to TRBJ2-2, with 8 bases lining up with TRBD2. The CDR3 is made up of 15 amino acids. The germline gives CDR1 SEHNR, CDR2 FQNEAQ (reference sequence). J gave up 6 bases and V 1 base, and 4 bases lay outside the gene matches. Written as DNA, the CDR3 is TGTGCCAGCAGCTTAGGACTAGCGTTCGCCGGGGAGCTGTTTTTT. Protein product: CASSLGLAFAGELFF.

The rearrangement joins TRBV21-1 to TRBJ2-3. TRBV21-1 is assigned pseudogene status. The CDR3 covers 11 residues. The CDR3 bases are TGTGCCAGCAGCCCCACAGATACGCAGTATTTT. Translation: CASSPTDTQYF.